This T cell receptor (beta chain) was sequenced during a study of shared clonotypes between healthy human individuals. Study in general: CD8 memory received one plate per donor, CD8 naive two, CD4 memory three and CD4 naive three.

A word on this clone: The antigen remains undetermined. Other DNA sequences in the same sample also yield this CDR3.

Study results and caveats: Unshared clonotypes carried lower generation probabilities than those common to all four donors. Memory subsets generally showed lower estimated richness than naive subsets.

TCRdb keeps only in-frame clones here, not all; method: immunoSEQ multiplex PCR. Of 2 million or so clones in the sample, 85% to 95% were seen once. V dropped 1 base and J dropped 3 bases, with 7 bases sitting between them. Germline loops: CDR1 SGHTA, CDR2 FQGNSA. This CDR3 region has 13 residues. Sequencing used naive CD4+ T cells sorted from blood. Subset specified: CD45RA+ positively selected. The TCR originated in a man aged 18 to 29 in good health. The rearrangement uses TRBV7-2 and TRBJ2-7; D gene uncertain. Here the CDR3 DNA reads TGTGCCAGCAGCTTAGGGCAGAACTACGAGCAGTACTTC. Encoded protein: CASSLGQNYEQYF.